This T cell receptor beta chain derives from a study of cytomegalovirus exposure and HLA in healthy donors. Study-wide background: The roughly 120 million unique TCR beta sequences, from roughly 180 million T cells, were found by an earlier analysis. Study findings and constraints: A later examination showed that TCR association rates differed by HLA locus, with DRB1 most and HLA-C fewest. Fewer N-insertions (relative to the approximately 700-donor mean) were reportedly seen in an Asian-associated ancestry cluster in a later analysis. A missense variant in DCLRE1C was later tied to TCR beta V- and J-gene trimming.

J gave up 3 bases and V 3 bases, and 7 bases lay outside the gene matches. The germline V gene has CDR1 MNHNS and CDR2 SASEGT. This CDR3 region has 15 residues. Points on this clone: Its antigen is still unknown.

Vbeta (60) and Jbeta (13) primers were used in the PCR. Assay: immunoSEQ multiplex PCR; the TCRdb copy retains only in-frame clones and omits some. The table has 90,000 to 150,000 clones, roughly three quarters seen once. The sequenced sample consisted of PBMCs. V is TRBV6-1 and J is TRBJ1-2; 7 bases are a match to TRBD1. The sequence derives from a man aged 50 or older in good health and CMV-seropositive. The CDR3 sequence: CASSETGGGHYGYTF. CDR3 coding DNA: TGTGCCAGCAGTGAGACGGGAGGGGGCCACTATGGCTACACCTTC.